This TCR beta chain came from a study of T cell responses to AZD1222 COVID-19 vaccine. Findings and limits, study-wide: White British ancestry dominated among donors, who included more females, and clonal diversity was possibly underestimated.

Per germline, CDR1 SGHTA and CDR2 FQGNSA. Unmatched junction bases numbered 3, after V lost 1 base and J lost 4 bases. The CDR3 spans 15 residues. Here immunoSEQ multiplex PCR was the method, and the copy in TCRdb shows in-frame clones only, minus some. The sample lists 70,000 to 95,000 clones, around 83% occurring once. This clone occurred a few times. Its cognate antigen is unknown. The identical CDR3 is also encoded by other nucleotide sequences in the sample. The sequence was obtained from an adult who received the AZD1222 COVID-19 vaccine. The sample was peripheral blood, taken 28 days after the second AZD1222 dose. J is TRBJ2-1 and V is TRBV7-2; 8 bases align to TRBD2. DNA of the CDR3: TGTGCCAGCAGCTTAGATACTAGCGGATACAATGAGCAGTTCTTC. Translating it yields CASSLDTSGYNEQFF.